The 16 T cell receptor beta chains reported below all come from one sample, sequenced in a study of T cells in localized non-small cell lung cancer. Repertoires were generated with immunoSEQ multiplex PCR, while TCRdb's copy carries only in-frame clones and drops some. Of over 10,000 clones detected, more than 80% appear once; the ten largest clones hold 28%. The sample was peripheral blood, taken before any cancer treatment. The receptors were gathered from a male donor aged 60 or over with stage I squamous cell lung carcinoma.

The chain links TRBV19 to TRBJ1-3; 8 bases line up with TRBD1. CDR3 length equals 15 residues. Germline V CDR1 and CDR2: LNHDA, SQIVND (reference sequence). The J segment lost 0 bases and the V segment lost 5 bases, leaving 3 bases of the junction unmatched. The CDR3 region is CASSRTGSSGNTIYF. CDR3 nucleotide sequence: TGTGCCAGTAGTCGGACAGGGAGCTCTGGAAACACCATATATTTT.

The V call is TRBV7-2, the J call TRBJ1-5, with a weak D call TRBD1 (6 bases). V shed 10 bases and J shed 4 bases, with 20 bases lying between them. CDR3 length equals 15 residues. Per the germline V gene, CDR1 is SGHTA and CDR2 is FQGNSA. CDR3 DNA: TGTGCCATCTCGCTGGGGGAAGGGGGTAATCAGCCCCAGCATTTT. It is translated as CAISLGEGGNQPQHF.

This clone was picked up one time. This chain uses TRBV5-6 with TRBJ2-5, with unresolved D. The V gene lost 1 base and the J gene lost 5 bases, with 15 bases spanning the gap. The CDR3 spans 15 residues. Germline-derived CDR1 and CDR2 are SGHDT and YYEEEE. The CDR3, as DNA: TGTGCCAGCAGCTTGAGTGGGGTGGGTAGCGAGACCCAGTACTTC. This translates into CASSLSGVGSETQYF.

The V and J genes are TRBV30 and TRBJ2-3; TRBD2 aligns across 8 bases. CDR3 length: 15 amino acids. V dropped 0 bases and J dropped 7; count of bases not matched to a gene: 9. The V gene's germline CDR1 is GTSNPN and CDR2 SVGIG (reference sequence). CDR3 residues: CAWSVPAGAGNTQYF. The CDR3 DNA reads TGTGCCTGGAGTGTACCAGCGGGAGCGGGAAATACGCAGTATTTT.

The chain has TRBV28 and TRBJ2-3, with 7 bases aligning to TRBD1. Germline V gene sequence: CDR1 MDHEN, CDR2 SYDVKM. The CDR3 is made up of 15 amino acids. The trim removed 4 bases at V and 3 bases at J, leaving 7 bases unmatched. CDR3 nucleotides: TGTGCCAGCAGTTCGCATGACAGGGCGACAGATACGCAGTATTTT. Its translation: CASSSHDRATDTQYF.

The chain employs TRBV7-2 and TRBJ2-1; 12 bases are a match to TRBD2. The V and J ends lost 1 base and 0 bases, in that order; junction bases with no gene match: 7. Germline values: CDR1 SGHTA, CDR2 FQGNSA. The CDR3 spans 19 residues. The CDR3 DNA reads TGTGCCAGCAGCTTAGGGACTAGCGGGACTCTAAGCTCCTACAATGAGCAGTTCTTC. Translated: CASSLGTSGTLSSYNEQFF.

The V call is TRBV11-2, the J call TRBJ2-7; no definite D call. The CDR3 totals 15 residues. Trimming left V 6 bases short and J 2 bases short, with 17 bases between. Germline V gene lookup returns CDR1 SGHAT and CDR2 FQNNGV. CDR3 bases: TGTGCCAGCAGGTCCGAAGTCGGATCAGCCTACGAGCAGTACTTC. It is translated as CASRSEVGSAYEQYF.

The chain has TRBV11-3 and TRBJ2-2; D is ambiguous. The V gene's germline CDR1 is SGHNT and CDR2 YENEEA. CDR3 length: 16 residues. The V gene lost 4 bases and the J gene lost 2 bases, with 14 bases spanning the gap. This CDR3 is CASSSWQGKNTGELFF. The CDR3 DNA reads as TGTGCCAGCAGCTCCTGGCAAGGCAAAAACACCGGGGAGCTGTTTTTT.

This CDR3 reads CASSPTTSGRANEQFF. CDR3 nucleotide sequence: TGTGCCAGCTCACCGACGACTAGCGGGAGGGCCAATGAGCAGTTCTTC. The chain is built from TRBV18 and TRBJ2-1; 14 bases line up with TRBD2. From germline, CDR1 is KGHSH and CDR2 LQKENI. Trimming cost V 3 bases and J 6 bases; bases outside gene matches: 4. The CDR3 contains 16 residues.

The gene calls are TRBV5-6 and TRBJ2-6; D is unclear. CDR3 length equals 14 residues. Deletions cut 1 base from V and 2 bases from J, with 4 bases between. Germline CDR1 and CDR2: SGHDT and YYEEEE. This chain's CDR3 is CASSLRTGANVLTF. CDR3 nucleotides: TGTGCCAGCAGCTTGAGGACTGGGGCCAACGTCCTGACTTTC.

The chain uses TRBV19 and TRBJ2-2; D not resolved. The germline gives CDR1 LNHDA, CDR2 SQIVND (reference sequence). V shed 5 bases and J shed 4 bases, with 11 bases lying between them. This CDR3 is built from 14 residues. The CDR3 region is CASSDWGSTGELFF. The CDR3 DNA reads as TGTGCCAGTAGTGACTGGGGAAGCACCGGGGAGCTGTTTTTT.

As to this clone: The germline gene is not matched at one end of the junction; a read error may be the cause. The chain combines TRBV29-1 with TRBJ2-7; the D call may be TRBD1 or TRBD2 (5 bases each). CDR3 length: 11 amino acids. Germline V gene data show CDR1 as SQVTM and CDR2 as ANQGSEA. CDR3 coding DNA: TGCAGCTTCTATGGGACCTACGAGCAGCACTTC. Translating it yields CSFYGTYEQHF.

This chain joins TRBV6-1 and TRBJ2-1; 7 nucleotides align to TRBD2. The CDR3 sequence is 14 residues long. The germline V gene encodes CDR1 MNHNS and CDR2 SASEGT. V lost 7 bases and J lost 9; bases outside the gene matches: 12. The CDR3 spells CASKGASGAGEQFF. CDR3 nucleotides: TGTGCCAGCAAGGGAGCTAGCGGAGCCGGTGAGCAGTTCTTC.

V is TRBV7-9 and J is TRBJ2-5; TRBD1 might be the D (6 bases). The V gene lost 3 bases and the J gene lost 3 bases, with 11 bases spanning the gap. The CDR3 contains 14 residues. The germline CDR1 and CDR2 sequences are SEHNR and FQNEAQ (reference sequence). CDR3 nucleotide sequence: TGTGCCAGCAGCTTTTCCGGACAGAAAGAGACCCAGTACTTC. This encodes CASSFSGQKETQYF.

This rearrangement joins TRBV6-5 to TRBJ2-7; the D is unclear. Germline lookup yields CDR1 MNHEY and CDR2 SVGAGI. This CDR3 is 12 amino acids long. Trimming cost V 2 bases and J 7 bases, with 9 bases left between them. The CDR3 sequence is CASSYPTGEQYF. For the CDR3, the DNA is TGTGCCAGCAGTTACCCGACCGGGGAGCAGTACTTC.

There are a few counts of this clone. Here the CDR3 reads CASSKSGKDTGELFF. The CDR3 region has the DNA TGTGCCAGCAGTAAGTCGGGGAAGGACACCGGGGAGCTGTTTTTT. This chain joins TRBV2 and TRBJ2-2, with D possibly matching TRBD2 (5 bases). Trimming took 5 bases from V and 3 from J, leaving 13 bases between them. Germline V gene lookup returns CDR1 SNHLY and CDR2 FYNNEI. This CDR3 contains 15 residues.